Below, one T cell receptor beta chain is given with its context. The antigen is unknown. The data were taken from a study of radiation and T cells in renal cell carcinoma. For the study at large: Nephrectomy followed 15 Gy stereotactic body radiation by 4 weeks.

The CDR3 sequence is 17 residues long. Unmatched junction bases numbered 16, after V lost 5 bases and J lost 4 bases. CDR1 and CDR2 from the germline V gene are LNHDA and SQIVND (reference sequence). General study results and limits: In blood, top tumor clones expanded by 2 weeks, shrinking by 4.

TCRdb's table, derived via immunoSEQ multiplex PCR, lists solely in-frame clones and lacks some. This repertoire shows about 91,000 clones, approximately 80% found once; its top ten account for 5% to 8%. This sample's time point: baseline pretreatment blood. Noted treatment: 15 Gy SBRT to primary tumor, nephrectomy 4 weeks later. Serial blood draws occurred at baseline and 2 and 4 weeks post-SBRT. Clear cell pathology was present in this patient's renal cell carcinoma. This TCR was recovered from a man aged 55-75 years with renal cell carcinoma. The genes are TRBV19 and TRBJ2-7, with 8 bases fitting TRBD1. The input for sequencing was blood, taken from a patient whose treatment included radiotherapy and nephrectomy. The CDR3 sequence is CASSPAGTGFPWYEQYF. CDR3 bases: TGTGCCAGTAGTCCTGCCGGGACAGGCTTCCCTTGGTACGAGCAGTACTTC. Full variable domain (outside the CDR3, taken from reference TRBV19 and TRBJ2-7): DGGITQSPKYLFRKEGQNVTLSCEQNLNHDAMYWYRQDPGQGLRLIYYSQIVNDFQKGDIAEGYSVSREKKESFPLTVTSAQKNPTAFYLCASSPAGTGFPWYEQYFGPGTRLTVT.